The rows below give T cell receptor beta chains drawn from one sample of a study of a mutant IDH1 vaccine in newly diagnosed glioma. No antigens are known for them. Clones were sequenced by immunoSEQ multiplex PCR, and TCRdb holds only the in-frame ones, with some missing. The data hold tens of thousands of clones, with approximately 90% observed a single time. The source was PBMCs, collected from a glioma patient whose treatment included an IDH1 peptide vaccine. The source of these receptors is a man aged 50 to 59 with glioma. The CDR3 runs from the conserved cysteine through the conserved F or W. The D gene is left open where the match is weak. Rows may omit the clone size; those that give it use once, few, many or a size class.

v_gene	d_gene	j_gene	abundance	CDR3aa	CDR3nt
TRBV6-1	.	TRBJ1-4	.	CASSAQGTNEKLFF	TGTGCCAGCAGTGCACAGGGTACTAATGAAAAACTGTTTTTT
TRBV10-3	.	TRBJ2-7	.	CAISDTTGGEQYF	TGTGCCATCAGTGATACGACAGGTGGCGAGCAGTACTTC
TRBV18	.	TRBJ2-7	.	CASSLNVPRSSSYEQYF	TGTGCCAGCTCATTAAACGTCCCCAGGTCGAGCTCCTACGAGCAGTACTTC
TRBV2	TRBD1	TRBJ2-7	.	CASLRDRGLEQYF	TGTGCCAGCTTAAGGGACAGGGGGCTTGAGCAGTACTTC
TRBV5-6	TRBD1	TRBJ2-1	.	CASSPDRWSYNEQFF	TGTGCCAGCAGTCCGGACAGGTGGTCCTACAATGAGCAGTTCTTC
TRBV14	.	TRBJ2-2	.	CASSQVDTGELFF	TGTGCCAGCAGCCAAGTTGACACCGGGGAGCTGTTTTTT
TRBV18	TRBD1	TRBJ1-6	.	CASSPDRNYNSPLHF	TGTGCCAGCTCACCGGACAGGAACTATAATTCACCCCTCCACTTT
TRBV6-5	.	TRBJ2-1	once	CASIAPASAYNEQFF	TGTGCCAGCATCGCTCCGGCTAGCGCTTACAATGAACAGTTCTTC
TRBV4-1	TRBD1	TRBJ1-2	.	CASSHVTPDRGLGYTF	TGCGCCAGCAGCCATGTTACCCCGGACAGGGGGCTCGGCTACACCTTC
TRBV11-2	TRBD1	TRBJ1-1	.	CASSPGGGWTEAFF	TGTGCCAGCAGCCCAGGGGGGGGCTGGACTGAAGCTTTCTTT
TRBV6-1	.	TRBJ2-6	.	CASSEQSGQSGANVLTF	TGTGCCAGCAGTGAGCAAAGCGGACAGTCTGGGGCCAACGTCCTGACTTTC
TRBV27	TRBD1	TRBJ1-2	.	CASGQGAGGYTF	TGTGCCAGCGGACAGGGGGCAGGGGGCTACACCTTC
TRBV5-4	TRBD1	TRBJ1-2	.	CASSLGDRRYGYTF	TGTGCCAGCAGCTTGGGGGACAGGCGCTATGGCTACACCTTC
TRBV2	TRBD1	TRBJ1-6	once	CASSEFFTGTAADSPLHF	TGTGCCAGCAGTGAATTCTTTACCGGGACAGCGGCGGATTCACCCCTCCACTTT
TRBV7-6	.	TRBJ2-2	.	CASSLVTAGELFF	TGTGCCAGCAGCTTAGTAACTGCCGGGGAGCTGTTTTTT